This section outlines one TCR beta chain sequence together with its context. TCRdb keeps only in-frame clones here, not all; method: immunoSEQ multiplex PCR. Found here are fewer than 250,000 clones, 85% to 90% of them singletons; the top ten hold around 2.6%. The CDR3 contains 12 residues. Germline values: CDR1 MNHNS, CDR2 SASEGT. V lost 7 bases and J lost 4, with 8 bases in between. The data are from a study of cytomegalovirus exposure and HLA in healthy donors. The source material was PBMCs. V and J are TRBV6-1 and TRBJ2-1, with D uncertain. This sequence was found in a man between 18 and 35 years old in good health and CMV-seronegative. The CDR3 is CASTVLYNEQFF. CDR3 sequence (DNA): TGTGCCAGCACCGTCTTGTACAATGAGCAGTTCTTC.